This T cell receptor (beta chain) emerged from a study of T cell changes during pregnancy in multiple sclerosis (dated by TCRdb to about 2019). With respect to the entire study: The study examined how the T cell repertoire changed over the course of pregnancy in women with multiple sclerosis.

From the cysteine up to the phenylalanine, the CDR3 has a length of 12 residues. Left in the record is the CDR3 DNA by itself, 36 bases read in frame from the first base. Via the germline V gene, CDR1 is SNHLY and CDR2 FYNNEI. Libraries were prepared through the immunoSEQ multiplex PCR assay. In TCRdb, the immuneACCESS table is reduced to in-frame sequences with V and J assigned. These tables do not hold every clone; where another copy was compared, an unresolved V gene accounts for under half, and the others remain unexplained. This sample comprises about 49,000 clones, 85% to 95% of them detected only once. The top ten constitute 5.5% to 7% of the sample. With respect to this clone: No cognate antigen has been identified for it. One junction end does not reproduce the germline sequence, and a read error may be involved.

The sample here was CD8+ T cells from peripheral blood mononuclear cells, taken in the first trimester of pregnancy. The chain employs TRBV2 and TRBJ2-6; TRBD2 is perhaps the D gene, given 7 matching bases. The sequence was collected from a female donor with multiple sclerosis, enrolled in a pregnancy study. The nucleotides are TGTGCCAGCAGTCTGGAGGGGGGACTACGTTCTTTC. It is translated as CASSLEGGLRSF.